Following are 12 T cell receptor beta chains from one sample sequenced in a study of T cells in narcolepsy (dated by TCRdb to the late 2010s). Library prep was done by the immunoSEQ multiplex PCR assay. TCRdb retrieved this table from immuneACCESS and kept in-frame rearrangements only. Not all clones are present; in checked studies, unresolved V genes account for under half, and no reason is known for the remainder. Here the sample has 35,000 or so clones; roughly 84% occur a single time. The ten largest clones take up about 1.5% of the sample. Material for sequencing was CD45RA- memory CD4+ T cells from PBMCs. The cell subset or site label here, explained by the study, means: memory T cells sorted ex vivo from peripheral blood. These receptors all stem from a human donor with narcolepsy.

This sequence joins TRBV7-2 and TRBJ1-6, with 8 bases identical to TRBD1. V lost 5 bases and J lost 4; bases outside the gene matches: 4. Germline CDR1 reads SGHTA; CDR2 reads FQGNSA. The CDR3 is 15 amino acids. The CDR3 bases are TGTGCCAGCAGCCGGACAGGGCGATATAATTCACCCCTCCACTTT. This sequence encodes CASSRTGRYNSPLHF.

J is TRBJ1-5 and V is TRBV28; 9 bases match TRBD1. The ends lost 11 bases at V and 5 bases at J; junction bases unmatched: 16. Germline assignment: CDR1 MDHEN and CDR2 SYDVKM. The CDR3 loop spans 16 amino acids. The CDR3 is CAGGTGQGVLDQPQHF. The CDR3 DNA reads as TGTGCCGGAGGCACGGGACAGGGCGTATTAGATCAGCCCCAGCATTTT. The complete variable domain, with remaining parts taken from reference TRBV28 and TRBJ1-5, reads DVKVTQSSRYLVKRTGEKVFLECVQDMDHENMFWYRQDPGLGLRLIYFSYDVKMKEKGDIPEGYSVSREKKERFSLILESASTNQTSMYLCAGGTGQGVLDQPQHFGDGTRLSIL.

The chain has TRBV7-8 and TRBJ2-2, with D tentatively TRBD2 (6 bases). V lost 1 base and J lost 7, with 13 bases in between. The CDR3 is 15 amino acids. Looked up from germline, CDR1 is SGHVS and CDR2 is FQNEAQ. The CDR3 DNA reads TGTGCCAGCAGCTTAGAACTAGCCGGGAACGGGGAGCTGTTTTTT. Encoded protein: CASSLELAGNGELFF.

V and J are TRBV10-3 and TRBJ1-1; D is perhaps TRBD1 (6 bases). Germline CDR1 reads ENHRY; CDR2 reads SYGVKD. Deletions cut 4 bases from V and 0 bases from J, with 12 bases between. The CDR3 loop spans 15 amino acids. CDR3 nucleotides: TGTGCCATCAGTGCCGGGGGCGTAATGAACACTGAAGCTTTCTTT. Its translation: CAISAGGVMNTEAFF.

The chain recombines TRBV5-4 with TRBJ2-3; D is ambiguous. Trimming removed 7 bases at V and 1 base at J, with 10 bases between. This CDR3 region has 13 residues. Germline assignment: CDR1 SGHNT and CDR2 YYREEE (reference sequence). In nucleotides, the CDR3 is TGTGCCAGCGGGTCCATGGGCACAGATACGCAGTATTTT. Protein sequence: CASGSMGTDTQYF.

This rearrangement joins TRBV7-2 to TRBJ1-2; TRBD1 is a possible D gene (6 bases). The CDR3 covers 16 residues. CDR1 and CDR2 from the germline V gene are SGHTA and FQGNSA. V was shortened by 5 bases and J by 7 bases, with 23 bases between the two germline ends. The CDR3 nucleotides read TGTGCCAGCAGCCCTAACGTTGGGGGCCCTAGGGCTGGCTACACCTTC. It translates to CASSPNVGGPRAGYTF.

This rearrangement joins TRBV2 to TRBJ1-1, with D maybe TRBD1 (6 bases). CDR3 size: 14 residues. Germline CDR1 is SNHLY and CDR2 is FYNNEI. Trimming took off 2 bases at V and 4 bases at J, with 11 bases between the two ends. The CDR3 reads CASSETTGSTEAFF. The DNA for the CDR3 is TGTGCCAGCAGTGAAACCACAGGGAGCACTGAAGCTTTCTTT.

This clone came up once. The chain combines TRBV27 with TRBJ1-2; no clear D gene. Per germline, CDR1 MNHEY and CDR2 SMNVEV (reference sequence). This CDR3 contains 13 residues. With 3 bases removed from V and 2 bases from J, the gap between germline ends came to 7 bases. CDR3: CASSFRGNYGYTF. The CDR3 bases are TGTGCCAGCAGTTTTAGAGGGAACTATGGCTACACCTTC.

This clone appeared once. V and J are TRBV19 and TRBJ2-1, with 8 bases that match TRBD2. CDR1 and CDR2 (germline): LNHDA, SQIVND (reference sequence). J gave up 7 bases and V 5 bases, and 7 bases lay outside the gene matches. CDR3 length equals 14 residues. The CDR3 is CASSPRGGRNEQFF. CDR3 nucleotides: TGTGCCAGTAGTCCCCGGGGGGGCAGGAATGAGCAGTTCTTC.

V and J are TRBV6-6 and TRBJ1-2, with a tentative D call TRBD1 (6 bases). Trimming pared 6 bases from V and 6 bases from J, leaving 11 bases between. The CDR3 totals 12 residues. CDR1 MNHNY and CDR2 SVGAGI come from the germline V gene (reference sequence). The CDR3 DNA sequence: TGTGCCAGCAGCCAGAACAGGGATGGCTACACCTTC. As protein: CASSQNRDGYTF.

The chain's CDR3 is CASGQGAGNEQFF. The CDR3 DNA is TGTGCCAGCGGACAGGGGGCAGGGAATGAGCAGTTCTTC. The rearrangement joins TRBV9 to TRBJ2-1; 11 bases agree with TRBD1. Germline loops: CDR1 SGDLS, CDR2 YYNGEE. The CDR3 is made up of 13 amino acids. After removal of 7 bases from V and 7 bases from J, the junction contained 4 bases not matched to a gene.

CDR3 DNA: TGTGCCAGTCTGCCTAGCGGGGGGAAGACCCAGTACTTC. Protein sequence: CASLPSGGKTQYF. This chain connects TRBV7-9 to TRBJ2-5, with TRBD2 matching over 11 bases. CDR3 length equals 13 residues. With V trimmed by 9 bases and J by 6 bases, 6 bases remained unmatched. From germline, CDR1 is SEHNR and CDR2 FQNEAQ (reference sequence).